These 12 T cell receptor beta chains share one sample of origin, sequenced in a study of shared clonotypes between healthy human individuals. Only in-frame clones appear in the TCRdb table, and some are missing; sequencing was by immunoSEQ multiplex PCR. Here the sample spans about 2,500,000 clones, just over 90% being singletons. The sequenced material came from naive CD4+ T cells sorted from blood. The subset here: CD45RA+ positively selected. The receptors stem from a man in his late teens or twenties in good health.

V gene TRBV6-1 combines with J gene TRBJ2-5; 9 nucleotides agree with TRBD1. V shed 4 bases and J 7 bases; nucleotides not matched to a gene: 16. Looked up from germline, CDR1 is MNHNS and CDR2 is SASEGT. CDR3 length: 17 residues. The CDR3 DNA sequence: TGTGCCAGCAGTGCCGATTTAGGGACAGGGCTCCCAGGGACCCAGTACTTC. Translation: CASSADLGTGLPGTQYF.

This clone was recorded only once. The chain is built from TRBV28 and TRBJ1-2; D might be TRBD1 (5 bases). Per the germline V gene, CDR1 is MDHEN and CDR2 is SYDVKM. The V and J ends lost 10 bases and 6 bases respectively, with 15 bases between them. The CDR3 spans 12 residues. The CDR3 region is CAISGEANGYTF. The CDR3 DNA follows: TGTGCCATCTCGGGGGAGGCCAATGGCTACACCTTC.

The chain is built from TRBV28 and TRBJ1-2, with TRBD1 identical over 11 bases. Per germline, CDR1 MDHEN and CDR2 SYDVKM. The ends lost 4 bases at V and 6 bases at J; junction bases unmatched: 4. The CDR3 covers 14 residues. DNA of the CDR3: TGTGCCAGCAGTTCCGGGACAGGGGGAAATGGCTACACCTTC. This codes for CASSSGTGGNGYTF.

The rearrangement joins TRBV27 to TRBJ2-1, with D unclear. Trimming took 5 bases from V and 0 from J, leaving 11 bases between them. Germline V CDR1 and CDR2: MNHEY, SMNVEV (reference sequence). The CDR3 loop spans 15 amino acids. The CDR3 is CASSPSESSYNEQFF. As DNA, the CDR3 is TGTGCCAGCAGTCCCTCGGAGAGCTCCTACAATGAGCAGTTCTTC.

The chain is built from TRBV2 and TRBJ2-1; a possible D gene is TRBD2 (7 bases). V shed 7 bases and J shed 4 bases, with 20 bases lying between them. This CDR3 has 16 residues. Looked up from germline, CDR1 is SNHLY and CDR2 is FYNNEI. DNA of the CDR3: TGTGCCAGCACGGGGGGCTGGCCCGACCTGTACAATGAGCAGTTCTTC. It codes for CASTGGWPDLYNEQFF.

The chain recombines TRBV27 with TRBJ1-2; 10 positions agree with TRBD1. V lost 2 bases to trimming and J lost 5 bases; unmatched junction nucleotides: 11. This CDR3 contains 17 residues. The germline V gene has CDR1 MNHEY and CDR2 SMNVEV (reference sequence). CDR3 nucleotides: TGTGCCAGCAGTTTAGGTTGGGACAGGGGACCGGGTTATGGCTACACCTTC. Translation gives CASSLGWDRGPGYGYTF.

The chain combines TRBV12-5 with TRBJ2-2; 11 bases align to TRBD2. CDR1 and CDR2 (germline): LGHNT, FRNRAP. The CDR3 consists of 16 residues. The V gene end was trimmed by 4 bases and the J gene end by 0 bases; junction bases not matched to a gene: 1. This CDR3 is CASGWGLAANTGELFF. The DNA for the CDR3 is TGTGCTAGTGGTTGGGGACTAGCGGCGAACACCGGGGAGCTGTTTTTT. Full variable domain (remainder filled in from reference TRBV12-5 and TRBJ2-2): DARVTQTPRHKVTEMGQEVTMRCQPILGHNTVFWYRQTMMQGLELLAYFRNRAPLDDSGMPKDRFSAEMPDATLATLKIQPSEPRDSAVYFCASGWGLAANTGELFFGEGSRLTVL.

The rearrangement joins TRBV9 to TRBJ2-7, with TRBD2 matching over 9 bases. J lost 4 bases, V lost 0 bases, and 5 bases had no gene match. The CDR3 is 15 residues long. Germline values: CDR1 SGDLS, CDR2 YYNGEE. The DNA for the CDR3 is TGTGCCAGCAGCGTAGGGTCTAGCGGGATGTACGAGCAGTACTTC. This translates into CASSVGSSGMYEQYF.

The V gene is TRBV19, the J gene TRBJ2-6, with D perhaps matching TRBD1 (6 bases). The V gene's germline CDR1 is LNHDA and CDR2 SQIVND (reference sequence). The length of the CDR3 is 15 residues. Trimming removed 3 bases at V and 1 base at J, with 7 bases between. The CDR3 sequence is CASSMRGSGANVLTF. CDR3 coding DNA: TGTGCCAGTAGTATGAGGGGGTCTGGGGCCAACGTCCTGACTTTC.

The chain couples TRBV11-2 to TRBJ2-5; no clear D. Germline CDR1 is SGHAT and CDR2 is FQNNGV. Trimming removed 4 bases from V and 0 bases from J, with 15 bases in between. The CDR3 contains 16 residues. The CDR3 loop reads CASSSVWAAYQETQYF. The DNA of the CDR3 is TGTGCCAGCAGCTCCGTGTGGGCAGCGTACCAAGAGACCCAGTACTTC.

The rearrangement uses TRBV13 and TRBJ2-4, with 8 bases aligning to TRBD2. Unmatched junction bases numbered 6, after V lost 5 bases and J lost 6 bases. Per the germline V gene, CDR1 is PRHDT and CDR2 is FYEKMQ (reference sequence). The CDR3 spans 14 residues. Here the CDR3 reads CASSNGLASNIQYF. Here the CDR3 DNA reads TGTGCCAGCAGCAATGGACTAGCTTCAAACATTCAGTACTTC.

The genes are TRBV6-6 and TRBJ2-6; D remains ambiguous. Germline CDR1 and CDR2: MNHNY and SVGAGI (reference sequence). V gave up 5 bases and J gave up 2 bases, with 13 bases separating them. This CDR3 is built from 16 residues. The CDR3 reads CASSARVPAGANVLTF. CDR3 sequence (DNA): TGTGCCAGCAGTGCCCGGGTGCCGGCTGGGGCCAACGTCCTGACTTTC.